A single sample gave rise to the 4 T cell receptor beta chains below, sequenced in a study of blood T cell repertoires in COVID-19. Method: immunoSEQ multiplex PCR; TCRdb's copy keeps in-frame clones and lacks some. The table lists 50,000 to 75,000 clones, around 84% of them singletons. The sample taken for sequencing was peripheral blood. Source of these receptors: a man aged 55 to 70 with acute or convalescent COVID-19.

The chain joins TRBV5-8 to TRBJ1-5; tentative D call: TRBD1 (6 bases). The V gene lost 0 bases and the J gene lost 4 bases, with 17 bases spanning the gap. The V gene's germline CDR1 is SGHTS and CDR2 YDEGEE. CDR3 size: 17 residues. CDR3 in DNA: TGTGCCAGCAGCTTGGGAGCTGACAGGACCCTTAATCAGCCCCAGCATTTT. Protein sequence: CASSLGADRTLNQPQHF.

The J gene is TRBJ2-1, the V gene TRBV5-1; D is possibly TRBD2 (5 bases). Trimming took off 3 bases at V and 6 bases at J, with 16 bases between the two ends. CDR1 is SGHRS and CDR2 is YFSETQ in the germline V gene. The CDR3 length is 15 residues. The CDR3 loop reads CASSSLATKANEQFF. In nucleotides, the CDR3 is TGCGCCAGCAGCTCCCTAGCTACGAAGGCCAATGAGCAGTTCTTC.

The rearrangement uses TRBV28 and TRBJ1-2; 9 positions agree with TRBD1. Trimming cost V 5 bases and J 4 bases; bases outside gene matches: 8. The CDR3 has 15 residues. Germline V gives CDR1 MDHEN, CDR2 SYDVKM. For the CDR3, the DNA is TGTGCCAGCAGTCTCCGGGGACAGGGCGCCTATGGCTACACCTTC. It is translated as CASSLRGQGAYGYTF.

J is TRBJ1-2 and V is TRBV15; 7 bases are shared with TRBD1. The V and J ends lost 0 bases and 5 bases, in that order; junction bases with no gene match: 6. This CDR3 region has 15 residues. The V gene's germline CDR1 is LNHNV and CDR2 YYDKDF (reference sequence). The DNA for the CDR3 is TGTGCCACCAGCAGAGATCGGGCAGGGGGGTATGGCTACACCTTC. Amino acids: CATSRDRAGGYGYTF.